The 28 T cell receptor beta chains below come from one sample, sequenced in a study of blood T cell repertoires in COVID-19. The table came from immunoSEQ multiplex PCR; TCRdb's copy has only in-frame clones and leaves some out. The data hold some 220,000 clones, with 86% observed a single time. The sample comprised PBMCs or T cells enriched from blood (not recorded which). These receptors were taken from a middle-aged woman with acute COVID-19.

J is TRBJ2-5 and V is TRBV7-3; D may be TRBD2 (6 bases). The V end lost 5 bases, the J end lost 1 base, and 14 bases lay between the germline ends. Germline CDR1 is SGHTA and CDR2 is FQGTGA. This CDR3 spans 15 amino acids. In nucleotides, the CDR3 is TGTGCCAGCAGCGAGGGAGGTGGAAGCCAAGAGACCCAGTACTTC. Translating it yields CASSEGGGSQETQYF.

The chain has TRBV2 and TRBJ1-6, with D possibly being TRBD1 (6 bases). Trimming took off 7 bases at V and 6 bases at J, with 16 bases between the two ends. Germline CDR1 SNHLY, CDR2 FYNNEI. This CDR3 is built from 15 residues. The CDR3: CASTLAGATNSPLHF. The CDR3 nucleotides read TGTGCCAGCACTCTGGCAGGGGCTACTAATTCACCCCTCCACTTT.

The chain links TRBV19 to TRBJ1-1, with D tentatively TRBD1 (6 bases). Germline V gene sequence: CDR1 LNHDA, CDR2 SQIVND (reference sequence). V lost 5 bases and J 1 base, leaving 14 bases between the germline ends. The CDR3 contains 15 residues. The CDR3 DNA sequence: TGTGCCAGTAGTTCCCGGACAGCCGCGAACACTGAAGCTTTCTTT. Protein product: CASSSRTAANTEAFF.

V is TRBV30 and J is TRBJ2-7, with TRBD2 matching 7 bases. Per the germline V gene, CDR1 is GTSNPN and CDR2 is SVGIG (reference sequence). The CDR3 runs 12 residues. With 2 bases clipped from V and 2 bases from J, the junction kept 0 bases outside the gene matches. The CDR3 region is CAWSRGAYEQYV. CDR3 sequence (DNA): TGTGCCTGGAGTCGGGGGGCCTACGAGCAGTACGTC.

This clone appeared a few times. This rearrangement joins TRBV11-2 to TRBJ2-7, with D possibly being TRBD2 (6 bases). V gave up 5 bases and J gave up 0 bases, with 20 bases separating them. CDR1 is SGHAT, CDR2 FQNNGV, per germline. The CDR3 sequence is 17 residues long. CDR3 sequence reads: CASSRKRGGQTSYEQYF. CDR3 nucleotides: TGTGCCAGCAGCCGCAAAAGAGGAGGGCAGACCTCCTACGAGCAGTACTTC.

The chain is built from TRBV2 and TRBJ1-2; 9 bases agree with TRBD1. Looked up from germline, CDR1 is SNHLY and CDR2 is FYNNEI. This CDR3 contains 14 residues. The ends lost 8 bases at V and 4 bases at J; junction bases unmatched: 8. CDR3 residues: CASSKEQGAYGYTF. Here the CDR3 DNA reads TGTGCCAGCTCGAAAGAACAGGGGGCCTATGGCTACACCTTC.

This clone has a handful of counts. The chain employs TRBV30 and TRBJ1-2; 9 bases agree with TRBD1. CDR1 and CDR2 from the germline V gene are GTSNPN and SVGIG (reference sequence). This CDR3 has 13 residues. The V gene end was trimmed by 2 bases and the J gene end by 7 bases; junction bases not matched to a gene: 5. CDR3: CAWSHTGGSGYTF. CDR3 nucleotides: TGTGCCTGGAGTCATACAGGGGGCTCTGGCTACACCTTC.

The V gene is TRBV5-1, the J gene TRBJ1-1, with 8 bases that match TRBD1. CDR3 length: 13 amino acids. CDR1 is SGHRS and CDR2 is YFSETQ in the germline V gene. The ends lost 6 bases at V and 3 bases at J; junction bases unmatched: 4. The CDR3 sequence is CASKTGGDTEAFF. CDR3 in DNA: TGCGCCAGCAAAACAGGGGGGGACACTGAAGCTTTCTTT.

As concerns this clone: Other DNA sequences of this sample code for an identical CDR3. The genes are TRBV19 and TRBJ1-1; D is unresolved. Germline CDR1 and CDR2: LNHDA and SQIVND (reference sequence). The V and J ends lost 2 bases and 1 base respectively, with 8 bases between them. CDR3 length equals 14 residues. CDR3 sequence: CASSIRGGNTEAFF. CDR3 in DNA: TGTGCCAGTAGTATACGGGGAGGGAACACTGAAGCTTTCTTT.

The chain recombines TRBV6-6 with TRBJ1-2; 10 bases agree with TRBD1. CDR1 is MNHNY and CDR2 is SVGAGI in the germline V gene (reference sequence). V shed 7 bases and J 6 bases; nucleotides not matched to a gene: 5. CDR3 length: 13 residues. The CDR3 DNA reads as TGTGCCAGCACCCCGGGACAGGGGCATGGCTACACCTTC. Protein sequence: CASTPGQGHGYTF.

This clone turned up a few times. CDR3 nucleotide sequence: TGTGCCAGCTCACACGGACAGGGGGCGCAGAGCTATGGCTACACCTTC. Its translation is CASSHGQGAQSYGYTF. The chain joins TRBV18 to TRBJ1-2; TRBD1 aligns across 11 bases. J gave up 4 bases and V 4 bases, and 8 bases lay outside the gene matches. CDR3 length: 16 residues. Germline V gene sequence: CDR1 KGHSH, CDR2 LQKENI.

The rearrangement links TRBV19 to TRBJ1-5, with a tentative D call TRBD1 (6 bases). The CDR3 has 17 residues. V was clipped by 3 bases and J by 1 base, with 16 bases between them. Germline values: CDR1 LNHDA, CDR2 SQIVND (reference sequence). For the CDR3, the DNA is TGTGCCAGTAGTATCGTCGTGGGGGCCAGGAGCAATCAGCCCCAGCATTTT. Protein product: CASSIVVGARSNQPQHF.

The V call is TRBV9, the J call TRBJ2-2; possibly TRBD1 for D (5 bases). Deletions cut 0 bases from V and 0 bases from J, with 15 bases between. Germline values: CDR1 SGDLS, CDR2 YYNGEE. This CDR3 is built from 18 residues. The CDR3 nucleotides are TGTGCCAGCAGCGTAGGACCTAAAGGGGATTCGAACACCGGGGAGCTGTTTTTT. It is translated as CASSVGPKGDSNTGELFF.

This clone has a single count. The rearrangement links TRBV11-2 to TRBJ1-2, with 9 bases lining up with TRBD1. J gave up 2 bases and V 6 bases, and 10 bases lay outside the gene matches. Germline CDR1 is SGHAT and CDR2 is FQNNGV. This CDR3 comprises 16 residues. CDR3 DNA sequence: TGTGCCAGCAGATCAACCGGGACAGGGATAAACTATGGCTACACCTTC. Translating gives CASRSTGTGINYGYTF. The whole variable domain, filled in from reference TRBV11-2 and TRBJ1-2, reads EAGVAQSPRYKIIEKRQSVAFWCNPISGHATLYWYQQILGQGPKLLIQFQNNGVVDDSQLPKDRFSAERLKGVDSTLKIQPAKLEDSAVYLCASRSTGTGINYGYTFGSGTRLTVV.

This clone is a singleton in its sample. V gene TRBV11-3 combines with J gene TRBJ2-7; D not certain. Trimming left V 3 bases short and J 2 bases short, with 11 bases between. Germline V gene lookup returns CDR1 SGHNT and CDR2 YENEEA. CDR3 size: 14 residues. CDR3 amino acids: CASSLAGSPYEQYF. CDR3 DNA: TGTGCCAGCAGCTTGGCAGGTTCTCCCTACGAGCAGTACTTC.

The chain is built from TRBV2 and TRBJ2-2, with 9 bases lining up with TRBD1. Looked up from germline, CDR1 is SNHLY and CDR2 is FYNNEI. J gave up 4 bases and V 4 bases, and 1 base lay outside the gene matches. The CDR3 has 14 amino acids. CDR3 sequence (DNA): TGTGCCAGCAGTGGACAGGGGGTCACCGGGGAGCTGTTTTTT. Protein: CASSGQGVTGELFF. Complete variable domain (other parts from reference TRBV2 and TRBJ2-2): EPEVTQTPSHQVTQMGQEVILRCVPISNHLYFYWYRQILGQKVEFLVSFYNNEISEKSEIFDDQFSVERPDGSNFTLKIRSTKLEDSAMYFCASSGQGVTGELFFGEGSRLTVL.

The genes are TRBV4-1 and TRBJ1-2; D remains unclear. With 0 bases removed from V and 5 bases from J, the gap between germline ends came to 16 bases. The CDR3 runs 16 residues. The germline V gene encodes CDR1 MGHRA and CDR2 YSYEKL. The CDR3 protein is CASSQELGVVIYGYTF. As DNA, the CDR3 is TGCGCCAGCAGCCAAGAATTGGGCGTGGTTATATATGGCTACACCTTC.

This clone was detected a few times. CDR3 protein: CASSQAQGTEAFF. CDR3 nucleotide sequence: TGTGCCAGCAGCCAAGCGCAGGGCACTGAAGCTTTCTTT. The rearrangement joins TRBV3-1 (or the pseudogene TRBV3-2) to TRBJ1-1; D possibly corresponds to TRBD1 (5 bases). V lost 1 base to trimming and J lost 4 bases, with 7 bases between them. The CDR3 is 13 residues long. From germline, CDR1 is LGHDT and CDR2 YNNKEL (reference sequence).

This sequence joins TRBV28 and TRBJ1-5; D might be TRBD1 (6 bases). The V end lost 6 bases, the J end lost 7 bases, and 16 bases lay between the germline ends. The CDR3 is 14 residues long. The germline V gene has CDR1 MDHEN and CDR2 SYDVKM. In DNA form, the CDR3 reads TGTGCCAGCAGCATTACAGGGTCGGGCCAGCCCCAGCATTTT. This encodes CASSITGSGQPQHF.

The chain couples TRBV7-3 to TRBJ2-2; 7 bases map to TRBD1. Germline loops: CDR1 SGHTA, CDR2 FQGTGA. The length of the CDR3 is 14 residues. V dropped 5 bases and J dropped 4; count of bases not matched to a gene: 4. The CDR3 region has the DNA TGTGCCAGCAGCCCACGACAGGGCACCGGGGAGCTGTTTTTT. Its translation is CASSPRQGTGELFF.

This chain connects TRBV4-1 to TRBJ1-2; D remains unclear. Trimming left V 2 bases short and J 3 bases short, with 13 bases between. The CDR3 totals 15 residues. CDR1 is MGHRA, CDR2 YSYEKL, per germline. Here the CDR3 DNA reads TGCGCCAGCAGCCAACCGACACGAACTGACTATGGCTACACCTTC. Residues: CASSQPTRTDYGYTF.

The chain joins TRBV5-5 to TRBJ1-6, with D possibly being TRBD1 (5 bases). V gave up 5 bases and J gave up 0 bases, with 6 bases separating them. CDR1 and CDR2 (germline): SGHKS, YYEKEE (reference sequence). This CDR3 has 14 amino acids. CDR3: CASRGGSYNSPLHF. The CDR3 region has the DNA TGTGCCAGCAGGGGGGGCTCCTATAATTCACCCCTCCACTTT.

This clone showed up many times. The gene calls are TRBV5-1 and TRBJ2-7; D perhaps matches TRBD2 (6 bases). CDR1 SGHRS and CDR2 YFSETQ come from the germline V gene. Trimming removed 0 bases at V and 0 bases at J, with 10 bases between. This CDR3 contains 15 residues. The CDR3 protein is CASSLVGGASYEQYF. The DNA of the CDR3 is TGCGCCAGCAGCTTGGTCGGGGGAGCCTCCTACGAGCAGTACTTC.

The CDR3 DNA reads as TGTGCCAGCAGTTCCCTCGGGGCTAACTATGGCTACACCTTC. Translated: CASSSLGANYGYTF. V is TRBV27 and J is TRBJ1-2; D gene uncertain. V lost 4 bases and J 0 bases, leaving 9 bases between the germline ends. CDR3 length equals 14 residues. Per the germline V gene, CDR1 is MNHEY and CDR2 is SMNVEV (reference sequence).

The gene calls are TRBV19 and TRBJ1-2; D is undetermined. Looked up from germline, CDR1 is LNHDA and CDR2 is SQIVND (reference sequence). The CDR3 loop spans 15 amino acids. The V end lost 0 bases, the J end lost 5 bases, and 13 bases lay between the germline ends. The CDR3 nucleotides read TGTGCCAGTAGTATAGATTTCAGTGATGATTATGGCTACACCTTC. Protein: CASSIDFSDDYGYTF.

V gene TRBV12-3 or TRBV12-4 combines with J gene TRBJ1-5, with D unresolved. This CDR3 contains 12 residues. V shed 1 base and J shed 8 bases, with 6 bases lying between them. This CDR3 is CASSLVREPQHF. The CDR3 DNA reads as TGTGCCAGCAGTTTAGTTCGTGAGCCCCAGCATTTT.

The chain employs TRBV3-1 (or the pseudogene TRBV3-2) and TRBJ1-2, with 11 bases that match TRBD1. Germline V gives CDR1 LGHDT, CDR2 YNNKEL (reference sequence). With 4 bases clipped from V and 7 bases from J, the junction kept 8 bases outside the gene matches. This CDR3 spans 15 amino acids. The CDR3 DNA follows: TGTGCCAGCAGCCCGAGGACAGGGGGCATCGGTGGCTACACCTTC. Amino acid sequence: CASSPRTGGIGGYTF.

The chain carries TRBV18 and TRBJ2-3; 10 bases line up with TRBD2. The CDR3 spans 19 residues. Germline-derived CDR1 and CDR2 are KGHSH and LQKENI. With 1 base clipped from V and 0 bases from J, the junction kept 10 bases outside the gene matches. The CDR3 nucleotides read TGTGCCAGCTCACCACTTGAATTAGCGGGGGGACGGAGCACAGATACGCAGTATTTT. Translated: CASSPLELAGGRSTDTQYF.